A single sample gave rise to the 30 T cell receptor beta chains below, sequenced in a study of T cell responses to AZD1222 COVID-19 vaccine. Profiling relied on immunoSEQ multiplex PCR, and the TCRdb table lists in-frame clones only, not all of them. The data contain under 200,000 clones, approximately 92% of them seen just once; the ten biggest clones take up roughly 4%. The sequenced sample was peripheral blood, obtained 28 days after the second dose of the MenACWY control vaccine. These receptors were taken from an adult who received the MenACWY meningococcal vaccine as a control.

V is TRBV19 and J is TRBJ2-1; 7 bases align to TRBD1. V lost 5 bases, J lost 7 bases, and 8 bases stayed unmatched. This CDR3 comprises 14 residues. Germline CDR1 reads LNHDA; CDR2 reads SQIVND (reference sequence). The CDR3 nucleotides read TGTGCCAGTAGTCCCCGGGACAGTAATAATGAGCAGTTCTTC. Translated, it gives CASSPRDSNNEQFF.

The chain carries TRBV28 and TRBJ1-1; no reliable D call. From germline, CDR1 is MDHEN and CDR2 SYDVKM. V lost 5 bases, J lost 0 bases, and 4 bases lay in between. The CDR3 totals 12 residues. The DNA for the CDR3 is TGTGCCAGCAGTGGAGTGAACACTGAAGCTTTCTTT. This encodes CASSGVNTEAFF.

The rearrangement joins TRBV7-9 to TRBJ2-7; 8 bases are shared with TRBD2. V trimming: 4 bases; J trimming: 6 bases; junction bases outside the gene matches: 14. The CDR3 length is 16 residues. Germline lookup yields CDR1 SEHNR and CDR2 FQNEAQ (reference sequence). The CDR3 DNA sequence: TGTGCCAGCAGCTCAGCTGGGACTAGTCCCCTTTCCGAGCAGTACTTC. This sequence encodes CASSSAGTSPLSEQYF.

The chain carries TRBV21-1 and TRBJ1-4. TRBV21-1 is a known pseudogene. The CDR3 contains 11 residues. In nucleotides, the CDR3 is TGTGCCAGGAGGTGCGTACAGCAACTGTTTTTT. Its translation is CARRCVQQLFF.

The chain joins TRBV5-1 to TRBJ1-1, with D unresolved. Germline V CDR1 and CDR2: SGHRS, YFSETQ. This CDR3 is built from 14 residues. Trimming left V 0 bases short and J 5 bases short, with 11 bases between. CDR3 residues: CASSLARLGTEAFF. In DNA form, the CDR3 reads TGCGCCAGCAGCTTGGCCCGGCTTGGGACTGAAGCTTTCTTT.

This clone was counted only a few times. The chain has TRBV3-1 (or the pseudogene TRBV3-2) and TRBJ1-2, with TRBD1 as a possible D gene (6 bases). Germline V gives CDR1 LGHDT, CDR2 YNNKEL (reference sequence). Deletions cut 4 bases from V and 5 bases from J, with 11 bases between. CDR3 length: 13 amino acids. The CDR3 sequence is CASSPDSLYGYTF. CDR3 sequence (DNA): TGTGCCAGCAGCCCGGACAGTCTATATGGCTACACCTTC.

The chain combines TRBV19 with TRBJ2-7; 14 bases map to TRBD2. Looked up from germline, CDR1 is LNHDA and CDR2 is SQIVND (reference sequence). V lost 9 bases and J lost 5; bases outside the gene matches: 21. CDR3 size: 19 residues. CDR3 bases: TGTGCCAGACGAGGGGGATTGGGGACTAGCGGGAGAGGTTTCCACGAGCAGTACTTC. Its protein is CARRGGLGTSGRGFHEQYF.

The chain uses TRBV30 and TRBJ2-2, with D maybe TRBD2 (5 bases). Trimming took 1 base from V and 5 from J, leaving 8 bases between them. Germline CDR1 GTSNPN, CDR2 SVGIG (reference sequence). This CDR3 has 13 amino acids. The CDR3 reads CAWSARATGELFF. CDR3 in DNA: TGTGCCTGGAGTGCGCGGGCTACCGGGGAGCTGTTTTTT.

The genes are TRBV5-1 and TRBJ1-4, with 7 bases matching TRBD1. Germline V gene sequence: CDR1 SGHRS, CDR2 YFSETQ. After removal of 2 bases from V and 8 bases from J, the junction contained 12 bases not matched to a gene. The CDR3 has 16 amino acids. CDR3 DNA: TGCGCCAGCAGCTTAGCAATGGACAGGTCAGGCGAAAAACTGTTTTTT. Its protein product is CASSLAMDRSGEKLFF.

This clone appeared a few times. This sequence joins TRBV7-3 and TRBJ1-1; TRBD1 matches at 7 bases. Germline trimming cut 5 bases from V and 6 bases from J; bases unmatched to any gene: 12. CDR1 is SGHTA, CDR2 FQGTGA, per germline. This CDR3 has 15 amino acids. The CDR3 bases are TGTGCCAGCAGCCCCCGGGGAGGGGGCGCCCCTGAAGCTTTCTTT. Translation gives CASSPRGGGAPEAFF.

This clone was detected only once. The chain employs TRBV4-2 and TRBJ1-2; D unresolved. The CDR3 runs to 16 residues. Per germline, CDR1 LGHNA and CDR2 YNFKEQ. V was pared by 0 bases and J by 4 bases, with 15 bases between. DNA for the CDR3: TGTGCCAGCAGCCAAGACCTGGGTGCGAGAAGCTATGGCTACACCTTC. Amino acids: CASSQDLGARSYGYTF.

The chain couples TRBV3-1 (or the pseudogene TRBV3-2) to TRBJ1-2; 9 bases agree with TRBD1. The ends lost 2 bases at V and 1 base at J; junction bases unmatched: 2. This CDR3 comprises 15 residues. CDR1 and CDR2 from the germline V gene are LGHDT and YNNKEL (reference sequence). The CDR3 is CASSQMDRGNYGYTF. Here the CDR3 DNA reads TGTGCCAGCAGCCAAATGGACAGGGGTAACTATGGCTACACCTTC.

V is TRBV5-1 and J is TRBJ1-2; 9 bases agree with TRBD1. Germline V CDR1 and CDR2: SGHRS, YFSETQ. V shed 6 bases and J 4 bases; nucleotides not matched to a gene: 7. This CDR3 is built from 14 residues. Here the CDR3 reads CASTLNRGLYGYTF. DNA of the CDR3: TGCGCCAGCACCCTTAACAGGGGGCTCTATGGCTACACCTTC.

This chain links TRBV19 with TRBJ2-1, with D perhaps TRBD2 (6 bases). The ends were cut back, 8 bases at V and 2 bases at J, with 10 bases in the middle. The CDR3 contains 13 residues. Germline lookup yields CDR1 LNHDA and CDR2 SQIVND (reference sequence). In nucleotides, the CDR3 is TGTGCCAGTCCGGGAGTTCCCTACAATGAGCAGTTCTTC. It is translated as CASPGVPYNEQFF.

The rearrangement joins TRBV3-1 (or the pseudogene TRBV3-2) to TRBJ1-6, with 9 positions matching TRBD1. The CDR3 extends over 17 amino acids. CDR1 and CDR2 from the germline V gene are LGHDT and YNNKEL (reference sequence). V lost 1 base and J lost 5; bases outside the gene matches: 6. The CDR3 DNA is TGTGCCAGCAGCCAAGGACGCCGGGACAGGGATAATTCACCCCTCCACTTT. Its translation is CASSQGRRDRDNSPLHF.

The V call is TRBV5-5, the J call TRBJ2-4, with 7 nucleotides matching TRBD1. Germline V gene data show CDR1 as SGHKS and CDR2 as YYEKEE (reference sequence). The CDR3 is made up of 15 amino acids. Germline trimming cut 4 bases from V and 3 bases from J; bases unmatched to any gene: 7. CDR3 coding DNA: TGTGCCAGCAGCGGTAACCCAGGGGGCAAAAACATTCAGTACTTC. It is translated as CASSGNPGGKNIQYF.

The gene calls are TRBV18 and TRBJ1-2; 11 bases are a match to TRBD1. The V and J ends lost 3 bases and 4 bases, in that order; junction bases with no gene match: 4. This CDR3 region has 15 residues. Germline CDR1 reads KGHSH; CDR2 reads LQKENI. The CDR3 sequence: CASSPRDRGSYGYTF. CDR3 DNA sequence: TGTGCCAGCTCACCGCGGGACAGGGGGTCCTATGGCTACACCTTC.

The chain employs TRBV29-1 and TRBJ2-3; 7 bases align to TRBD2. The germline V gene has CDR1 SQVTM and CDR2 ANQGSEA. The CDR3 runs 12 residues. J gave up 4 bases and V 7 bases, and 5 bases lay outside the gene matches. CDR3 sequence (DNA): TGCAGCGGGGGGAGGGCCGCAGATACGCAGTATTTT. It translates to CSGGRAADTQYF.

The chain combines TRBV30 with TRBJ2-3, with 7 bases identical to TRBD1. Germline CDR1 is GTSNPN and CDR2 is SVGIG (reference sequence). Trimming at V came to 8 bases and at J to 4 bases, leaving 18 bases not matched to a gene. The CDR3 length is 16 residues. The CDR3 bases are TGTGCCCGAGCGAGGGGGCAGGAGCCCTTCCCAGATACGCAGTATTTT. It yields the protein CARARGQEPFPDTQYF.

This clone was detected only a few times. The gene calls are TRBV7-8 and TRBJ2-2; D ambiguous. CDR1 and CDR2 from the germline V gene are SGHVS and FQNEAQ. CDR3 length: 12 residues. V lost 6 bases and J 4 bases, leaving 6 bases between the germline ends. CDR3 sequence (DNA): TGTGCCAGCAGAGGATTCACCGGGGAGCTGTTTTTT. Translated: CASRGFTGELFF.

The J gene is TRBJ2-7, the V gene TRBV6-5; D is possibly TRBD1 (5 bases). Germline V gene sequence: CDR1 MNHEY, CDR2 SVGAGI. The CDR3 is made up of 13 amino acids. V lost 6 bases, J lost 3 bases, and 12 bases lay in between. The CDR3 protein is CASRTGINYEQYF. The CDR3 DNA is TGTGCCAGCAGAACAGGCATAAACTACGAGCAGTACTTC.

This chain connects TRBV7-3 to TRBJ1-2; D is undetermined. V lost 1 base, J lost 8 bases, and 11 bases lay in between. The CDR3 totals 13 residues. Germline V gene lookup returns CDR1 SGHTA and CDR2 FQGTGA. Here the CDR3 reads CASSLSPGGGYTF. As DNA, the CDR3 is TGTGCCAGCAGCTTAAGCCCAGGCGGGGGCTACACCTTC.

The CDR3 protein is CSVLGGAGEKLFF. The CDR3 nucleotides are TGCAGCGTCCTAGGGGGCGCCGGTGAAAAACTGTTTTTT. The chain employs TRBV29-1 and TRBJ1-4; 7 nucleotides match TRBD1. V dropped 6 bases and J dropped 7; count of bases not matched to a gene: 8. The CDR3 sequence is 13 residues long. CDR1 is SQVTM and CDR2 is ANQGSEA in the germline V gene.

This clone has only a few counts. J is TRBJ1-1 and V is TRBV6-6; TRBD1 is a possible D gene (5 bases). V was trimmed by 8 bases and J by 11 bases, leaving 21 bases between them. Germline lookup yields CDR1 MNHNY and CDR2 SVGAGI (reference sequence). The CDR3 length is 13 residues. The CDR3 sequence is CASQHGGGEWAFF. The CDR3, as DNA: TGTGCCAGCCAGCACGGTGGAGGGGAGTGGGCTTTCTTT.

The chain recombines TRBV24-1 with TRBJ2-1; D is possibly TRBD2 (6 bases). Germline V lookup: CDR1 KGHDR, CDR2 SFDVKD. V was trimmed by 0 bases and J by 12 bases, leaving 8 bases between them. CDR3 length equals 12 residues. This CDR3 is CATSDLLGGQFF. The DNA of the CDR3 is TGTGCCACCAGTGATTTGTTGGGAGGGCAGTTCTTC.

A note on this clone: Different DNA sequences within this sample yield the same CDR3. V gene TRBV27 combines with J gene TRBJ2-7; D call uncertain. Germline V gene lookup returns CDR1 MNHEY and CDR2 SMNVEV (reference sequence). V was shortened by 4 bases and J by 1 base, with 2 bases between the two germline ends. The CDR3 contains 11 residues. The CDR3 reads CASSSSYEQYF. In DNA form, the CDR3 reads TGTGCCAGCAGTTCGTCCTACGAGCAGTACTTC.

The V call is TRBV10-3, the J call TRBJ1-3; D ambiguous. The CDR3 covers 12 residues. CDR1 is ENHRY, CDR2 SYGVKD, per germline. Trimming took off 4 bases at V and 4 bases at J, with 5 bases between the two ends. CDR3 protein: CAISGAGNTIYF. DNA of the CDR3: TGTGCCATCAGTGGGGCGGGAAACACCATATATTTT.

The gene calls are TRBV6-5 and TRBJ2-3; D is unclear. The V and J ends lost 10 bases and 5 bases respectively, with 16 bases between them. The germline CDR1 and CDR2 sequences are MNHEY and SVGAGI. This CDR3 region has 13 residues. The CDR3 bases are TGTGCCATCTCCACTTCTCCCGGAGATACGCAGTATTTT. Amino acids: CAISTSPGDTQYF.

This chain links TRBV9 with TRBJ1-1, with D perhaps matching TRBD1 (5 bases). This CDR3 is 15 amino acids long. Germline V gives CDR1 SGDLS, CDR2 YYNGEE. Between the trimmed V and J ends, which lost 0 bases and 5 bases, there was a span of 14 bases. DNA of the CDR3: TGTGCCAGCAGCGTAGCGGGCAGGGTAGGGACTGAAGCTTTCTTT. Its protein product is CASSVAGRVGTEAFF.

The chain joins TRBV27 to TRBJ1-1; no clear D. This CDR3 has 13 residues. Germline V CDR1 and CDR2: MNHEY, SMNVEV (reference sequence). V was trimmed by 0 bases and J by 4 bases, leaving 6 bases between them. The CDR3 coding sequence is TGTGCCAGCAGTTTATCAGTGGTCACTGAAGCTTTCTTT. Amino acids: CASSLSVVTEAFF.